Listed below are T cell receptor beta chains from one sample, sequenced in a study of identical twins. TCRdb redid the calling of the 5' RACE reads with MiXCR, one entry per CDR3 protein. The table shows 310,000 or so distinct CDR3 sequences, with more than 8% occurring only once. This sample was shared with a second study, whose subject was yellow fever vaccine responses in identical twins.

Source material: CD8+ T cells sorted from blood. Source of these receptors: a woman between 18 and 29 years old in good health. Each CDR3 is given with its conserved first and last residue. D genes are given only for firm matches. The size field is filled for only some rows; it gives once, few, many or a size class.

j_call clone_size v_call d_call cdr3_nt cdr3_aa
TRBJ2-5 few TRBV7-8 NA TGTGCCAGCAGCTTAGTAAATTTAGGACCGATCCAAGAGACCCAGTACTTC CASSLVNLGPIQETQYF
TRBJ2-1 few TRBV14 NA TGTGCCAGCAGCCACGATCTAAGCCCTAACAATGAGCAGTTCTTC CASSHDLSPNNEQFF
TRBJ1-3 many TRBV21-1 NA TGTGCCAGCAGCAAAGCGATTAACAGGCGAGGAATGAACCAACCCAACACCATATATTTT CASSKAINRRGMNQPNTIYF
TRBJ2-7 few TRBV29-1 NA TGCAGCGTGGGACCCTACTCATACGAGCAGTACTTC CSVGPYSYEQYF
TRBJ2-3 many TRBV20-1 NA TGCAGTGCTAGAGATATGAGGGGACCCACAGATACGCAGTATTTT CSARDMRGPTDTQYF
TRBJ2-4 many TRBV7-9 TRBD1 TGTGCCAGCAGCCCAGGGGGAACCAAAAACATTCAGTACTTC CASSPGGTKNIQYF
TRBJ2-4 many TRBV27 TRBD1 TGTGCCAGCATGCAACCCGGGACAGGGGATAACATTCAGTACTTC CASMQPGTGDNIQYF
TRBJ2-1 many TRBV12-3/TRBV12-4 TRBD1 TGTGCCAGCAGTTCCGGGACAGGGGCTTACAATGAGCAGTTCTTC CASSSGTGAYNEQFF
TRBJ2-7 many TRBV7-9 TRBD1 TGTGCCAGCAGCTCCCCCGACAGGGGCTCCTACGAGCAGTACTTC CASSSPDRGSYEQYF
TRBJ2-3 few TRBV10-3 NA TGTGCCATCAGTGAGTCACTACAGGGCGACCACACAGATACGCAGTATTTT CAISESLQGDHTDTQYF
TRBJ2-3 NA TRBV14 NA TGTGCCAGCAGCCAAGGGGCCGGGGGCGACACAGATACGCAGTATTTT CASSQGAGGDTDTQYF
TRBJ1-3 NA TRBV7-3 NA TGTGCCAGCAGCCCTTCCGGCCCTGGAAACACCATATATTTT CASSPSGPGNTIYF
TRBJ2-1 NA TRBV12-3/TRBV12-4 NA TGTGCCAGCAGTTTAGGACCCTTTGGCTCCTACAATGAGCAGTTCTTC CASSLGPFGSYNEQFF
TRBJ2-7 NA TRBV10-3 TRBD1 TGTGCCATCAGAGACAGGGACTACGAGCAGTACTTC CAIRDRDYEQYF
TRBJ2-1 NA TRBV21-1 NA TGTGCCAGCCCAGGGGGAGCGGGGGGGCCGCATAATGAGCAGTTCTTC CASPGGAGGPHNEQFF
TRBJ2-2 many TRBV12-3/TRBV12-4 NA TGTGCCAGCAGTGAAAATTTCGGGGAGCTGTTTTTT CASSENFGELFF
TRBJ1-1 few TRBV7-9 NA TGTGCCAGCAGCACAGAGGGGGTCACTGAAGCTTTCTTT CASSTEGVTEAFF
TRBJ2-1 many TRBV16 TRBD2 TGTGCCAGCAGCCCCCGCGGTAGCGGGGGGGCTAATGAGCAGTTCTTC CASSPRGSGGANEQFF
TRBJ2-7 few TRBV20-1 NA TGCAGTGCTAGGACCCCGACCCCCTACGAGCAGTACTTC CSARTPTPYEQYF
TRBJ2-3 NA TRBV29-1 TRBD2 TGCAGCGTTGAAGATGCGTGGCGGGGGGGCACAGATACGCAGTATTTT CSVEDAWRGGTDTQYF
TRBJ2-6 few TRBV7-9 TRBD1 TGTGCCAGCAGCTTAGCTACGTCAGGGGGTGGGGCCAACGTCCTGACTTTC CASSLATSGGGANVLTF
TRBJ2-5 many TRBV29-1 NA TGCAGCGTTGAAGATCAGCGGCACAGGGAGACCCAGTACTTC CSVEDQRHRETQYF
TRBJ2-2 NA TRBV27 NA TGTGCCAGCAGTTTTTACATCGAGGCCGGGGAGCTGTTTTTT CASSFYIEAGELFF
TRBJ2-7 NA TRBV4-1 TRBD1 TGCGCCAGCAGCCAAGTCGCGACAGGGGTTTACGAGCAGTACTTC CASSQVATGVYEQYF
TRBJ2-3 NA TRBV7-2 TRBD2 TGTGCCAGCAGCCTAACTAGCGGGGGAAGAGATACGCAGTATTTT CASSLTSGGRDTQYF
TRBJ2-5 few TRBV14 TRBD2 TGTGCCAGCAGTGTCGGGACTAGCGGTTACCAGTACTTC CASSVGTSGYQYF
TRBJ1-2 NA TRBV7-2 NA TGTGCCACCCAACAGAAGAGCTATGGCTACACCTTC CATQQKSYGYTF
TRBJ2-1 few TRBV11-2 NA TGTGCCAGCAGCTTAACTCGCCAGGGAGCCTACAATGAGCAGTTCTTC CASSLTRQGAYNEQFF
TRBJ2-7 few TRBV6-1 TRBD1 TGTGCCAGCAGGGAATACAGGGGAAACTACGAGCAGTACTTC CASREYRGNYEQYF
TRBJ2-3 few TRBV7-9 NA TGTGCCAGCAGCTCTCCGGCACGAAACACAGATACGCAGTATTTT CASSSPARNTDTQYF
TRBJ1-3 many TRBV4-2 NA TGTGCCAGCAGCCAAGATCTGACCACCCAGGGGTATTTT CASSQDLTTQGYF
TRBJ2-2 many TRBV6-2/TRBV6-3 NA TGTGCCAGCAGTTATTGGACCCTCCAGCGGGCCAACACCGGGGAGCTGTTTTTT CASSYWTLQRANTGELFF
TRBJ2-1 NA TRBV7-6 NA TGTGCCAGCAGCCCGCGAAATGTCAATGAGCAGTTCTTC CASSPRNVNEQFF
TRBJ2-7 NA TRBV4-3 NA TGCGCCAGCAGCCAAGATAGGATAGGGGCAGCCTACGAGCAGTACTTC CASSQDRIGAAYEQYF
TRBJ2-5 NA TRBV7-9 NA TGTGCCACCCGGGCCGGGATAAGAGAGACCCAGTACTTC CATRAGIRETQYF
TRBJ2-1 many TRBV7-9 TRBD2 TGTGCCAGCAGCCTAGCGGGGGGGACGAACAATGAGCAGTTCTTC CASSLAGGTNNEQFF
TRBJ2-7 NA TRBV27 NA TGTGCCAGCAGTCCGGGGAGGCTCGAGCAGTACTTC CASSPGRLEQYF
TRBJ2-2 many TRBV27 TRBD2 TGTGCCAGCAGCAGGACTAGCGGGGGCGCGAACACCGGGGAGCTGTTTTTT CASSRTSGGANTGELFF
TRBJ2-1 few TRBV2 NA TGTGCCAGCACATCCAGCGTCCTATACAATGAGCAGTTCTTC CASTSSVLYNEQFF
TRBJ2-3 few TRBV25-1 TRBD2 TGTGCCAGCAGTGACGCTTACCCTATGTCGCGGGAGATTGCGGGGGCAGATACGCAGTATTTT CASSDAYPMSREIAGADTQYF
TRBJ2-1 few TRBV7-3 TRBD2 TGTGCCAGCAGCCCTACTAGCGGGGGGGCCTACTACAATGAGCAGTTCTTC CASSPTSGGAYYNEQFF
TRBJ2-3 many TRBV29-1 NA TGCAGCGTTGTCTACCGAGGGAAAACCTGTTTT CSVVYRGKTCF
TRBJ2-1 NA TRBV7-3 NA TGTGCCAGCAGCTTATCCTCCGGGGGCGGGAATGAGCAGTTCTTC CASSLSSGGGNEQFF
TRBJ2-7 many TRBV24-1 TRBD1 TGTGCCACCAGTGATCCCTTGACAGGGGCATACGAGCAGTACTTC CATSDPLTGAYEQYF
TRBJ2-7 NA TRBV12-3/TRBV12-4 NA TGTGCCAGCAGCCTAAGGGGCAAAGCCAACGAGCAGTACTTC CASSLRGKANEQYF
TRBJ2-7 NA TRBV20-1 NA TGCAGTGCTAGAGGTGACTCTCCCTCCTACGAGCAGTACTTC CSARGDSPSYEQYF
TRBJ2-7 few TRBV30 NA TGTGCCTGGAGTAGGGGGTCTTCCTACGAGCAGTACTTC CAWSRGSSYEQYF
TRBJ2-1 NA TRBV2 NA TGTGCCAGCAGTGACAACATGGTAGGGGTCGTAGCCTACAATGAGCAGTTCTTC CASSDNMVGVVAYNEQFF
TRBJ2-7 few TRBV10-3 NA TGTGCCATCAGCACCCCCTCCTACGAGCAGTACTTC CAISTPSYEQYF
TRBJ2-1 few TRBV28 NA TGTGCCAGCAGTTTTGAGGGTACTTACAATGAGCAGTTCTTC CASSFEGTYNEQFF
TRBJ2-7 NA TRBV3-1 TRBD1 TGTGCCAGCAGCCAGGGACAGGGGGGTCGCGAGCAGTACTTC CASSQGQGGREQYF
TRBJ1-2 few TRBV6-1 NA TGTGCCAGCACCTCAGGATGGAACGGCTACACCTTC CASTSGWNGYTF
TRBJ2-1 many TRBV4-3 NA TGCGCCAGCAGCCAATCTTCGCTAGCCTACAATGAGCAGTTCTTC CASSQSSLAYNEQFF
TRBJ2-3 few TRBV6-2/TRBV6-3 NA TGTGCCAGCATCCCCGCGGGTGGGCCTCTTGGCACAGATACGCAGTATTTT CASIPAGGPLGTDTQYF
TRBJ1-2 few TRBV7-6 TRBD1 TGTGCCAGCAGCTCCGGGACAGGGCTTGGGGCCAACTATGGCTACACCTTC CASSSGTGLGANYGYTF
TRBJ2-2 NA TRBV3-1 NA TGTGCCAGCAGCCAAGTGATCCCTCCGGGACAAAACACCGGGGAGCTGTTTTTT CASSQVIPPGQNTGELFF
TRBJ2-3 NA TRBV7-2 TRBD2 TGTGCCAGCAGCTTAGGGACTAGCGGGAGAGGAACAGATACGCAGTATTTT CASSLGTSGRGTDTQYF
TRBJ1-2 many TRBV9 NA TGTGCCAGCAGCGTAGAGCCAGAGACCTTTTATGGCTACACCTTC CASSVEPETFYGYTF
TRBJ2-1 few TRBV7-9 TRBD2 TGTGCCAGCGGACTAGCGCACAATGAGCAGTTCTTC CASGLAHNEQFF
TRBJ2-1 few TRBV20-1 TRBD1 TGCAGTGCTATAAGGGACAGGGCTACTCGAACGGACAATGAGCAGTTCTTC CSAIRDRATRTDNEQFF